Reported below is one TCR beta chain. Trimming took 5 bases from V and 6 from J, leaving 13 bases between them. This CDR3 has 13 residues. Germline CDR1 is LNHDA and CDR2 is SQIVND (reference sequence). Sequenced by immunoSEQ multiplex PCR; TCRdb stores in-frame clones only, minus some. The sample carries some 120,000 clones, 88% recorded once. The data derive from a study of T cell responses to AZD1222 COVID-19 vaccine. The starting material was peripheral blood, obtained on day 0 of AZD1222 vaccination. The chain has TRBV19 and TRBJ1-2; D possibly corresponds to TRBD1 (5 bases). The TCR comes from an adult in good health. CDR3 region: CASSRDGGDGYTF. The CDR3 bases are TGTGCCAGTAGTCGAGATGGAGGGGATGGCTACACCTTC.